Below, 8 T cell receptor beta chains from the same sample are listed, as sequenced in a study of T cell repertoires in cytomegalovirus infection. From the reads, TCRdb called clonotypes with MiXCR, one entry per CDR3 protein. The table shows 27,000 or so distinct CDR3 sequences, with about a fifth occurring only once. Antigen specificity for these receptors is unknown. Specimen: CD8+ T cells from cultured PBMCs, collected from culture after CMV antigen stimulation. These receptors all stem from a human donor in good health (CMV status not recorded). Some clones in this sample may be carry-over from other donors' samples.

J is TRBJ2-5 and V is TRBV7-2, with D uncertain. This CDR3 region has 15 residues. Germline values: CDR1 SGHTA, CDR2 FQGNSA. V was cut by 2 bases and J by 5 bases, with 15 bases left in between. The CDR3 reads CASSLYVGDWETQYF. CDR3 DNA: TGTGCCAGCAGCTTATATGTAGGCGATTGGGAGACCCAGTACTTC.

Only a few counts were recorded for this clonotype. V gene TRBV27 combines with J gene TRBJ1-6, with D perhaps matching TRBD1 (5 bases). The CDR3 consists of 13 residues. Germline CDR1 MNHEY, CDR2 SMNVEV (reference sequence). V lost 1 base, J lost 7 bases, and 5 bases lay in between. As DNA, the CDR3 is TGTGCCAGCAGTTTATGGGGGAATTCACCCCTCCACTTT. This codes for CASSLWGNSPLHF.

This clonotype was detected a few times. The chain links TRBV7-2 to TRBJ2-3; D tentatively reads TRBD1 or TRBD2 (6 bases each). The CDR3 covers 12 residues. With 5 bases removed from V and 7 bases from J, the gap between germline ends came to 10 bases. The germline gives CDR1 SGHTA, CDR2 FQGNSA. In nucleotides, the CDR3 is TGTGCCAGCAGCCCTGGGGGGCATACGCAGTATTTT. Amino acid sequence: CASSPGGHTQYF.

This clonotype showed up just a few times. The CDR3, as DNA: TGTGCCAGCAGTTTTTCAGGGTTCGATACGCAGTATTTT. Amino acids: CASSFSGFDTQYF. The chain has TRBV12-3 or TRBV12-4 and TRBJ2-3, with D maybe TRBD1 (5 bases). This CDR3 comprises 13 residues. Trimming cost V 3 bases and J 6 bases, with 10 bases left between them.

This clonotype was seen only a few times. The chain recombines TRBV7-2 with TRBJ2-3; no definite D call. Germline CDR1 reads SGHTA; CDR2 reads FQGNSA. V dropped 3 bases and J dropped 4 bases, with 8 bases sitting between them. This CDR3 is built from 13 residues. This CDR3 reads CASSFGNPDTQYF. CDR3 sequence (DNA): TGTGCCAGCAGCTTTGGGAATCCAGATACGCAGTATTTT. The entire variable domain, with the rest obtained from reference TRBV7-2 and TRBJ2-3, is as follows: GAGVSQSPSNKVTEKGKDVELRCDPISGHTALYWYRQSLGQGLEFLIYFQGNSAPDKSGLPSDRFSAERTGGSVSTLTIQRTQQEDSAVYLCASSFGNPDTQYFGPGTRLTVL.

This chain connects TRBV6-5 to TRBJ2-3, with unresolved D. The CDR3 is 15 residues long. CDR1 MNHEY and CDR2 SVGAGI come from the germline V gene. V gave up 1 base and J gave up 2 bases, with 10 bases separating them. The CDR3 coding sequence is TGTGCCAGCAGTTACTTTCCGGAGTACACAGATACGCAGTATTTT. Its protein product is CASSYFPEYTDTQYF.

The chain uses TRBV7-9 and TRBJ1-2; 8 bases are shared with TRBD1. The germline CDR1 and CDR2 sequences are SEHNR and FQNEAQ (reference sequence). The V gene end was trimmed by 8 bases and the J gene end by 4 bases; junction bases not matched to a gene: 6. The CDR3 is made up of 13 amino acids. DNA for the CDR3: TGTGCCAGCCTTCCAGGGGGCGCCTATGGCTACACCTTC. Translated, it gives CASLPGGAYGYTF.

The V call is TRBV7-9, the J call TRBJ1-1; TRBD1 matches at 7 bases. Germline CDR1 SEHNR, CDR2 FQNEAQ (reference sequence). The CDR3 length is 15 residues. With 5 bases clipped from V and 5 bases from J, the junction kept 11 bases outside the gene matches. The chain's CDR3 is CASSLPKGAGTEAFF. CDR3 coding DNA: TGTGCCAGCAGCCTTCCAAAGGGGGCCGGAACTGAAGCTTTCTTT.